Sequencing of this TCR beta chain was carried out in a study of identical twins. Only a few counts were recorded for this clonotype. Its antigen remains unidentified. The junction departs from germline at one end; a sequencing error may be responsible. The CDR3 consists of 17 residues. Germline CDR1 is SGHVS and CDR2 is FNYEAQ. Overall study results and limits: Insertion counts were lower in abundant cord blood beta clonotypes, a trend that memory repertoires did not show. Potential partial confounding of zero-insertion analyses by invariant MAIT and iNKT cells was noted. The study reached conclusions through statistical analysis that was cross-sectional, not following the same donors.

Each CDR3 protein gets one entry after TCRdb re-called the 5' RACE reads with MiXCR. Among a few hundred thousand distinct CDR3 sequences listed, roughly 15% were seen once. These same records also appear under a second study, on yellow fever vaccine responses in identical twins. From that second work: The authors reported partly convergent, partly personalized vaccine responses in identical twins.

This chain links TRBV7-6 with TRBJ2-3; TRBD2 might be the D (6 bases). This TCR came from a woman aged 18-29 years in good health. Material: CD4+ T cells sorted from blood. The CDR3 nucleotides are TGTGCCAGCAGCGTAGCCCTGACTAGAAAATACACAGATACGCAGTATTTT. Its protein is CASSVALTRKYTDTQYF.